The clone carrying this TCR beta chain was observed a handful of times. Its specificity is unknown. This specimen comes from a study of blood T cells in healthy people across ages. Per germline, CDR1 ENHRY and CDR2 SYGVKD. The V and J ends lost 2 bases and 4 bases respectively, with 12 bases between them. The CDR3 length is 14 residues. Overall study results and limits: It was not known whether donors were CMV positive (a possible confounder of expanded clonotype changes). The recorded TCR beta diversity per million T cells decreased in a roughly linear manner with age.

The study recruited healthy Caucasian donors from Russia who were aged about 6 to 90. Sample-barcoded 5' priming and a J-beta primer mix drove a second PCR of roughly 6 to 12 cycles. Every single cDNA molecule received a tag from a template-switch adaptor with 12 random nucleotides. In TCRdb, the 5' RACE reads were re-called with MiXCR into one record per CDR3 protein. The data show over a million distinct CDR3 sequences, 35% to 50% seen once. The gene calls are TRBV10-3 and TRBJ2-7; D unresolved. The sample comprised blood. This TCR was sampled from a woman aged 60 to 75 in good health. CDR3 amino acids: CAISEEKGSYEQYF. CDR3 in DNA: TGTGCCATCAGTGAGGAGAAGGGAAGTTACGAGCAGTACTTC.